The 15 T cell receptor beta chains given below trace back to one sample, sequenced in a study of blood T cell repertoires in COVID-19. Measured with immunoSEQ multiplex PCR; TCRdb has only the in-frame clones, and not every one. This table has approximately 150,000 clones, about 83% appearing once. Sample: peripheral blood. The receptors were gathered from a man between 65 and 79 years old who had recovered from COVID-19.

V usage is TRBV6-1 and J usage is TRBJ1-2; D is possibly TRBD1 (5 bases). Germline V gives CDR1 MNHNS, CDR2 SASEGT. The CDR3 extends over 16 amino acids. The V and J ends lost 5 bases and 2 bases respectively, with 18 bases between them. DNA for the CDR3: TGTGCCAGCAGTCAAGGCAGGGCCCCCTACAACTATGGCTACACCTTC. Protein product: CASSQGRAPYNYGYTF.

This clone was counted between two and nine times. The J gene is TRBJ2-5, the V gene TRBV30, with a possible D match to TRBD2 (6 bases). The CDR3 contains 15 residues. V shed 0 bases and J shed 2 bases, with 13 bases lying between them. Germline CDR1 is GTSNPN and CDR2 is SVGIG (reference sequence). CDR3 protein: CAWSVSGAYQETQYF. In DNA form, the CDR3 reads TGTGCCTGGAGTGTATCGGGAGCGTATCAAGAGACCCAGTACTTC.

J is TRBJ2-1 and V is TRBV7-9; tentative D call: TRBD1 (6 bases). From germline, CDR1 is SEHNR and CDR2 FQNEAQ (reference sequence). With 1 base removed from V and 4 bases from J, the gap between germline ends came to 8 bases. The CDR3 is 14 residues long. The chain's CDR3 is CASSLEGVYNEQFF. The CDR3 nucleotides are TGTGCCAGCAGCTTAGAGGGGGTTTACAATGAGCAGTTCTTC. Filled out from reference TRBV7-9 and TRBJ2-1, the complete variable domain reads DTGVSQNPRHKITKRGQNVTFRCDPISEHNRLYWYRQTLGQGPEFLTYFQNEAQLEKSRLLSDRFSAERPKGSFSTLEIQRTEQGDSAMYLCASSLEGVYNEQFFGPGTRLTVL.

V and J are TRBV30 and TRBJ2-1, with 8 bases matching TRBD2. This CDR3 is built from 13 residues. The V gene end was trimmed by 4 bases and the J gene end by 7 bases; junction bases not matched to a gene: 6. Germline V gives CDR1 GTSNPN, CDR2 SVGIG (reference sequence). CDR3 amino acids: CAWIGTRWNEQFF. The CDR3 nucleotides are TGTGCCTGGATAGGGACTAGATGGAATGAGCAGTTCTTC.

This clone came up a few times. The CDR3 protein is CASTRGYLNTEAFF. The CDR3 DNA reads as TGTGCCAGCACCAGGGGGTATCTGAACACTGAAGCTTTCTTT. The rearrangement joins TRBV6-5 to TRBJ1-1; 7 bases match TRBD1. Germline V gives CDR1 MNHEY, CDR2 SVGAGI. The CDR3 length is 14 residues. V was clipped by 7 bases and J by 0 bases; unmatched bases: 5.

This clone was recorded once. This CDR3 reads CASSSIAESYNEQFF. Here the CDR3 DNA reads TGTGCCAGCAGTTCTATAGCGGAGTCCTACAATGAGCAGTTCTTC. The rearrangement links TRBV27 to TRBJ2-1; tentatively, D is TRBD2 (6 bases). CDR1 MNHEY and CDR2 SMNVEV come from the germline V gene (reference sequence). The V end lost 4 bases, the J end lost 1 base, and 11 bases lay between the germline ends. There are 15 residues in the CDR3.

This chain joins TRBV3-1 (or the pseudogene TRBV3-2) and TRBJ2-1; TRBD2 is a possible D gene (5 bases). V lost 2 bases, J lost 9 bases, and 17 bases lay in between. Germline CDR1 reads LGHDT; CDR2 reads YNNKEL (reference sequence). This CDR3 has 15 residues. The CDR3 protein is CASSQMVSSRGEQFF. CDR3 sequence (DNA): TGTGCCAGCAGCCAAATGGTCTCTAGTCGGGGTGAGCAGTTCTTC.

V is TRBV11-3 and J is TRBJ2-5; 7 nucleotides match TRBD2. The germline V gene has CDR1 SGHNT and CDR2 YENEEA. V lost 5 bases and J lost 1; bases outside the gene matches: 16. This CDR3 comprises 18 residues. The CDR3 DNA is TGTGCCAGCAGCGAAGGGAGGGAGCAAACGAACCCCCAAGAGACCCAGTACTTC. Protein: CASSEGREQTNPQETQYF.

The J gene is TRBJ1-2, the V gene TRBV6-6, with D possibly matching TRBD1 (5 bases). The CDR3 runs 13 residues. The germline V and J ends were trimmed by 6 bases and 6 bases, with 14 bases remaining between them. CDR1 is MNHNY, CDR2 SVGAGI, per germline (reference sequence). The CDR3 loop is CASSPPRVDGYTF. CDR3 in DNA: TGTGCCAGCAGCCCCCCCAGGGTTGATGGCTACACCTTC.

CDR3 region: CATSVDRAAPNTQYF. CDR3 bases: TGTGCCACCAGTGTCGACAGGGCCGCCCCTAATACGCAGTATTTT. The chain carries TRBV24-1 and TRBJ2-3; 7 nucleotides align to TRBD1. The CDR3 length is 15 residues. The V and J ends lost 5 bases and 7 bases, in that order; junction bases with no gene match: 11. Germline V gives CDR1 KGHDR, CDR2 SFDVKD.

This clone was seen a single time. V gene TRBV11-3 combines with J gene TRBJ1-1; no clear D. The ends were cut back, 2 bases at V and 7 bases at J, with 14 bases in the middle. The CDR3 extends over 14 amino acids. Germline values: CDR1 SGHNT, CDR2 YENEEA. Here the CDR3 DNA reads TGTGCCAGCAGCTTAAATGGTGGTAGTAGTGAAGCTTTCTTT. Protein: CASSLNGGSSEAFF.

This clone has only a few counts. The rearrangement links TRBV2 to TRBJ2-7; 10 nucleotides agree with TRBD1. The CDR3 is 15 residues long. Germline V gene lookup returns CDR1 SNHLY and CDR2 FYNNEI. V shed 3 bases, J shed 3 bases, and the junction held 5 bases outside the gene matches. This CDR3 reads CASSDLGTGVYEQYF. The DNA of the CDR3 is TGTGCCAGCAGTGATCTGGGGACAGGGGTCTACGAGCAGTACTTC. Filled out from reference TRBV2 and TRBJ2-7, the complete variable domain reads EPEVTQTPSHQVTQMGQEVILRCVPISNHLYFYWYRQILGQKVEFLVSFYNNEISEKSEIFDDQFSVERPDGSNFTLKIRSTKLEDSAMYFCASSDLGTGVYEQYFGPGTRLTVT.

The chain combines TRBV15 with TRBJ2-1; maybe TRBD1 (6 bases). The CDR3 is made up of 15 amino acids. V was cut by 0 bases and J by 9 bases, with 15 bases left in between. Germline CDR1 reads LNHNV; CDR2 reads YYDKDF (reference sequence). CDR3 protein: CATSRERGTRGEQFF. CDR3 coding DNA: TGTGCCACCAGCAGAGAAAGGGGGACACGGGGTGAGCAGTTCTTC.

The V and J genes are TRBV5-5 and TRBJ2-7, with TRBD1 matching over 10 bases. This CDR3 contains 14 residues. Looked up from germline, CDR1 is SGHKS and CDR2 is YYEKEE (reference sequence). Unmatched junction bases numbered 4, after V lost 2 bases and J lost 5 bases. The CDR3 sequence: CASSFRDRGDEQYF. CDR3 nucleotides: TGTGCCAGCAGCTTCCGGGACAGGGGCGACGAGCAGTACTTC.

This clone has just one count. This sequence joins TRBV19 and TRBJ1-1; D gene ambiguous. The CDR3 sequence is 15 residues long. Trimming removed 1 base at V and 2 bases at J, with 11 bases between. Germline V gene lookup returns CDR1 LNHDA and CDR2 SQIVND (reference sequence). This CDR3 is CASSIVGSPNTEAFF. In DNA form, the CDR3 reads TGTGCCAGTAGTATAGTGGGCAGTCCCAACACTGAAGCTTTCTTT.